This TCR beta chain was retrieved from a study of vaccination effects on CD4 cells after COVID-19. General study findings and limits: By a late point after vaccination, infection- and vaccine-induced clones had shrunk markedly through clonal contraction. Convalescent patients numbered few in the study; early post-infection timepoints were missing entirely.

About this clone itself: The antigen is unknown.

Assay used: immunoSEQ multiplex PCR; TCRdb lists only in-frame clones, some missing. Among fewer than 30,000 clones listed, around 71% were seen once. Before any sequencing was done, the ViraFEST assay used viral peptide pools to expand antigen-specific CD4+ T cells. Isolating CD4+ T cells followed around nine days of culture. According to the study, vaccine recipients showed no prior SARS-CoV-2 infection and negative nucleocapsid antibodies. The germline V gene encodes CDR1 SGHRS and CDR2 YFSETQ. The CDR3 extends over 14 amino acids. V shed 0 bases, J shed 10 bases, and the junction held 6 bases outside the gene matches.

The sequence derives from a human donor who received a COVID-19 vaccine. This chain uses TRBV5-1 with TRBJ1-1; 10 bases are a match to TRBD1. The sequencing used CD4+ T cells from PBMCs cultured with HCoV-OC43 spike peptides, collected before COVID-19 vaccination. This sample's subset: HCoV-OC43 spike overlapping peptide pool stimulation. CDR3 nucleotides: TGCGCCAGCAGCTTGGTAGGGGACAGGGGTTCAGCTTTCTTT. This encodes CASSLVGDRGSAFF.